This entry is about one TCR beta chain. Researchers ran the PCR with 60 Vbeta and 13 Jbeta primers. Assay: immunoSEQ multiplex PCR; the TCRdb copy retains only in-frame clones and omits some. This table holds tens of thousands of clones, over 70% found once. The CDR3 has 15 residues. V lost 9 bases to trimming and J lost 4 bases; unmatched junction nucleotides: 11. CDR1 is LNHDA, CDR2 SQIVND, per germline (reference sequence). The donors comprised healthy bone marrow donors. The sample is drawn from a study of cytomegalovirus exposure and HLA in healthy donors. This chain joins TRBV19 and TRBJ2-3; 9 nucleotides line up with TRBD2. The sample taken for sequencing was PBMCs. This receptor was obtained from a man between 25 and 39 years old in good health and CMV-seronegative. Written as DNA, the CDR3 is TGTGCCAGCCCGGGACTAGCAGGACCGTCAGATACGCAGTATTTT. Its translation is CASPGLAGPSDTQYF.